The rows below give T cell receptor beta chains drawn from one sample of a study of blood T cell repertoires in COVID-19. Some clones are missing from TCRdb's copy, which holds only in-frame ones; the method was immunoSEQ multiplex PCR. The sample records fewer than 120,000 clones, about three quarters being singletons. The sequencing sample was made of peripheral blood. The receptors shown here come from an elderly woman with active or convalescent COVID-19. CDR3s include the opening cysteine and the closing phenylalanine or tryptophan. A D gene is named only where the DNA matches it firmly. Clone size is given for some rows only: seen once, a few or many times, or a class if the clone is expanded.

j_call | clone_size | v_call | d_call | cdr3_aa | cdr3_nt
TRBJ2-7 | . | TRBV10-3 | . | CAISRQVSSYEQYF | TGTGCCATCAGCAGACAGGTATCGTCCTACGAGCAGTACTTC
TRBJ2-7 | . | TRBV5-1 | TRBD1 | CASSPGQGIPYEQYF | TGCGCCAGCAGCCCCGGACAGGGAATACCTTACGAGCAGTACTTC
TRBJ2-2 | . | TRBV5-1 | TRBD2 | CASSLTSGVPGELFF | TGCGCCAGCAGCTTGACTAGCGGGGTCCCCGGGGAGCTGTTTTTT
TRBJ1-2 | many | TRBV12-3/TRBV12-4 | . | CASSFAESYGYTF | TGTGCCAGCAGTTTTGCGGAAAGCTATGGCTACACCTTC
TRBJ2-1 | . | TRBV6-2/TRBV6-3 | TRBD2 | CASSHPRLAGGIYEQFF | TGTGCCAGCAGCCATCCCCGACTAGCGGGAGGGATCTATGAGCAGTTCTTC
TRBJ2-1 | once | TRBV18 | TRBD1 | CASSPLGTGQTYNEQFF | TGTGCCAGCTCACCACTGGGGACAGGTCAAACTTACAATGAGCAGTTCTTC
TRBJ1-1 | . | TRBV9 | . | CASSGTPYTEAFF | TGTGCCAGCAGCGGGACACCGTACACTGAAGCTTTCTTT
TRBJ2-7 | . | TRBV3-1/TRBV3-2 | . | CASSDTGTLLYEQYF | TGTGCCAGCAGTGACACCGGGACATTACTCTACGAGCAGTACTTC
TRBJ2-7 | . | TRBV7-3 | . | CASSLRGGPYEQYF | TGTGCCAGCAGCTTGCGGGGAGGCCCCTACGAGCAGTACTTC
TRBJ1-1 | . | TRBV5-4 | . | CASSEISTYDTEAFF | TGTGCCAGCAGCGAAATAAGTACCTACGACACTGAAGCTTTCTTT
TRBJ1-5 | few | TRBV2 | . | CASSGGGDGNQPQHF | TGTGCCAGCAGTGGGGGCGGGGACGGCAATCAGCCCCAGCATTTT
TRBJ2-3 | few | TRBV4-3 | TRBD2 | CASSQEGGRGTDTQYF | TGCGCCAGCAGCCAAGAAGGCGGGAGGGGGACAGATACGCAGTATTTT
TRBJ2-7 | . | TRBV9 | TRBD1 | CASSPLGQGYEQYF | TGTGCCAGCAGCCCTTTGGGACAGGGCTACGAGCAGTACTTC
TRBJ2-7 | . | TRBV3-1/TRBV3-2 | . | CASSSSYEQYF | TGTGCCAGCAGCTCTTCCTACGAGCAGTACTTC
TRBJ1-5 | . | TRBV7-6 | TRBD1 | CARGQGVDGNQPQHF | TGTGCCAGGGGACAGGGGGTAGATGGCAATCAGCCCCAGCATTTT
TRBJ2-7 | . | TRBV5-4 | TRBD2 | CASSLVGLAEYEQYF | TGTGCCAGCAGCTTGGTGGGACTAGCGGAATACGAGCAGTACTTC
TRBJ2-7 | few | TRBV4-3 | . | CASSQDGNEGDEQYF | TGCGCCAGCAGCCAGGATGGGAACGAGGGCGACGAGCAGTACTTC
TRBJ2-7 | . | TRBV5-1 | . | CASRDLKQGTAYEQYF | TGCGCCAGCCGGGACTTGAAACAAGGGACTGCCTACGAGCAGTACTTC
TRBJ2-3 | once | TRBV29-1 | TRBD2 | CSVALTSYDTQYF | TGCAGCGTTGCCTTGACTAGCTATGACACGCAGTATTTT
TRBJ1-6 | . | TRBV6-6 | . | CASSPGGATVPYNSPLHF | TGTGCCAGCAGTCCGGGCGGGGCGACAGTTCCCTATAATTCACCCCTCCACTTT
TRBJ1-2 | . | TRBV7-3 | TRBD1 | CASSITAGTGGLGGYTF | TGTGCCAGCAGCATAACTGCCGGGACAGGGGGCTTGGGAGGCTACACCTTC
TRBJ2-5 | once | TRBV2 | TRBD2 | CASSEKVAGETQYF | TGTGCCAGCAGTGAGAAGGTAGCGGGAGAGACCCAGTACTTC
TRBJ2-5 | . | TRBV9 | . | CASSVAGGYEETQYF | TGTGCCAGCAGCGTAGCTGGCGGATACGAAGAGACCCAGTACTTC
TRBJ2-3 | . | TRBV4-2 | TRBD2 | CASSQDPAGGADTQYF | TGTGCCAGCAGCCAAGATCCAGCGGGAGGGGCAGATACGCAGTATTTT
TRBJ2-7 | few | TRBV28 | . | CASNEGVSYEQYF | TGTGCCAGCAACGAGGGGGTCTCCTACGAGCAGTACTTC
TRBJ2-5 | few | TRBV30 | . | CAWSGGGAQTQYF | TGTGCCTGGAGTGGTGGGGGCGCGCAGACCCAGTACTTC
TRBJ2-3 | . | TRBV2 | . | CASGGHVDTQYF | TGTGCCAGTGGGGGACATGTAGATACGCAGTATTTT
TRBJ2-7 | . | TRBV2 | . | CASSEGQRAYEQYF | TGTGCCAGCAGTGAAGGACAGCGCGCCTACGAGCAGTACTTC
TRBJ2-5 | . | TRBV5-1 | TRBD1 | CASSLARQGVEETQYF | TGCGCCAGCAGCTTGGCGCGACAGGGTGTGGAAGAGACCCAGTACTTC
TRBJ1-4 | . | TRBV6-1 | . | CASSDTTMGEKLFF | TGTGCCAGCAGTGACACAACTATGGGTGAAAAACTGTTTTTT
TRBJ2-7 | . | TRBV24-1 | TRBD2 | CATSDPSGRGSYEQYF | TGTGCCACCAGTGACCCTAGCGGGAGAGGGTCCTACGAGCAGTACTTC
TRBJ1-6 | . | TRBV7-3 | TRBD1 | CASSSTGGNSPLHF | TGTGCCAGCAGCTCGACAGGGGGTAATTCACCCCTCCACTTT
TRBJ2-1 | . | TRBV11-3 | TRBD2 | CASSLGGSTYNEQFF | TGTGCCAGCAGCTTAGGCGGGAGTACTTACAATGAGCAGTTCTTC
TRBJ1-1 | . | TRBV3-1/TRBV3-2 | TRBD1 | CASSQGIFGQALTLNTEAFF | TGTGCCAGCAGCCAAGGAATATTCGGACAGGCTCTAACCCTGAACACTGAAGCTTTCTTT
TRBJ2-3 | . | TRBV28 | TRBD1 | CASSSRQGKTDTQYF | TGTGCCAGCAGTTCCCGACAGGGGAAGACAGATACGCAGTATTTT
TRBJ2-7 | . | TRBV6-5 | TRBD1 | CASRRTGVGEQYF | TGTGCCAGCAGGCGGACAGGGGTGGGAGAGCAGTACTTC
TRBJ2-1 | . | TRBV11-3 | . | CASSVDVGEAPYNEQFF | TGTGCCAGCAGTGTAGATGTGGGGGAGGCCCCCTACAATGAGCAGTTCTTC